The sequence of this T cell receptor beta chain was determined in a study of blood T cells in healthy people across ages. Study results and limitations: Older age coincided with a roughly linear decline in TCR beta diversity per million T cells. Long-lived and aged donors differed, with more naive CD4+ cells and higher diversity in the long-lived. Percentage of naive T cells showed a strong correlation with TCR beta diversity. The CMV status of each donor remained undetermined, and this could have confounded shifts in expanded clonotypes.

Combining a sample-barcoded 5' primer with a J-beta primer mix, a second PCR ran for roughly 7 to 11 cycles. In TCRdb, the 5' RACE reads were re-called with MiXCR into one record per CDR3 protein. The sample carries roughly 2 million distinct CDR3 sequences, 40% to 55% recorded once. This clonotype was counted a few times. Its target is not known. The V end lost 0 bases, the J end lost 2 bases, and 11 bases lay between the germline ends. The CDR3 contains 16 residues. Germline loops: CDR1 ENHRY, CDR2 SYGVKD. This rearrangement joins TRBV10-3 to TRBJ2-1; TRBD2 is a possible D gene (5 bases). The material sequenced was blood. The source is a woman aged 40 to 50 in good health. CDR3 sequence reads: CAISESTRGTYNEQFF. The CDR3 DNA follows: TGTGCCATCAGTGAGTCGACTCGGGGTACCTACAATGAGCAGTTCTTC.